What follows are 24 T cell receptor beta chains derived from one specimen sequenced in a study of T cell responses to AZD1222 COVID-19 vaccine. The protocol was immunoSEQ multiplex PCR, while the TCRdb copy is restricted to in-frame clones and leaves out a portion. This repertoire shows 90,000 to 110,000 clones, approximately 90% found once; its top ten account for about 2.5%. The material was peripheral blood, obtained on day 0 of AZD1222 vaccination. All receptors come from an adult in good health.

This chain connects TRBV28 to TRBJ1-2; the D is unclear. V lost 6 bases and J lost 7, with 12 bases in between. CDR1 is MDHEN, CDR2 SYDVKM, per germline. The CDR3 runs 12 residues. The CDR3 nucleotides read TGTGCCAGCAGGGCCTCGGCGTCTGGCTACACCTTC. Amino acid sequence: CASRASASGYTF.

This chain joins TRBV2 and TRBJ2-7; TRBD1 matches 7 bases. Germline trimming cut 7 bases from V and 5 bases from J; bases unmatched to any gene: 14. Per germline, CDR1 SNHLY and CDR2 FYNNEI. This CDR3 has 15 amino acids. The CDR3 sequence is CASNQMGRGYDEQYF. DNA for the CDR3: TGTGCCAGCAACCAAATGGGCAGGGGGTACGACGAGCAGTACTTC.

J is TRBJ1-5 and V is TRBV19; no clear D gene. The CDR3 sequence is 14 residues long. Deletions cut 9 bases from V and 3 bases from J, with 15 bases between. Germline V CDR1 and CDR2: LNHDA, SQIVND (reference sequence). CDR3 protein: CASSAWQSNQPQHF. The CDR3 nucleotides read TGTGCCAGCTCTGCGTGGCAGTCCAATCAGCCCCAGCATTTT.

V gene TRBV11-2 combines with J gene TRBJ1-4, with D unresolved. Per germline, CDR1 SGHAT and CDR2 FQNNGV. Deletions cut 1 base from V and 0 bases from J, with 9 bases between. This CDR3 contains 16 residues. The CDR3 loop is CASSLGRFPTNEKLFF. The CDR3 DNA reads as TGTGCCAGCAGCTTAGGACGGTTCCCAACTAATGAAAAACTGTTTTTT.

The chain carries TRBV29-1 and TRBJ1-3, with D unresolved. There are 12 residues in the CDR3. The germline CDR1 and CDR2 sequences are SQVTM and ANQGSEA. Between the trimmed V and J ends, which lost 3 bases and 4 bases, there was a span of 7 bases. CDR3 amino acids: CSVDTPGNTIYF. Here the CDR3 DNA reads TGCAGCGTTGATACACCCGGAAACACCATATATTTT.

The V call is TRBV11-3, the J call TRBJ2-3, with 10 positions matching TRBD2. V trimming: 5 bases; J trimming: 2 bases; junction bases outside the gene matches: 4. Germline V gene sequence: CDR1 SGHNT, CDR2 YENEEA. The CDR3 is 15 residues long. The CDR3 DNA reads as TGTGCCAGCAGCCCAGCGGGGGGGCTCACAGATACGCAGTATTTT. Its translation: CASSPAGGLTDTQYF.

CDR3 residues: CASSLGGLPQETQYF. In nucleotides, the CDR3 is TGTGCCAGCAGCTTAGGGGGACTTCCCCAAGAGACCCAGTACTTC. The chain carries TRBV7-2 and TRBJ2-5; the D gene is possibly TRBD2 (6 bases). CDR3 length equals 15 residues. V was cut by 1 base and J by 1 base, with 10 bases left in between. From germline, CDR1 is SGHTA and CDR2 FQGNSA.

This clone was detected only once. The V call is TRBV7-9, the J call TRBJ1-6, with 10 bases matching TRBD1. Germline V gene data show CDR1 as SEHNR and CDR2 as FQNEAQ (reference sequence). V gave up 7 bases and J gave up 11 bases; unmatched junction bases: 8. This CDR3 has 14 residues. The CDR3 DNA sequence: TGTGCCAGCAACCACGGGACAGGGGATCCACCCCTCCACTTT. It encodes CASNHGTGDPPLHF.

The V gene is TRBV29-1, the J gene TRBJ2-1; no clear D gene. Germline-derived CDR1 and CDR2 are SQVTM and ANQGSEA. Trimming cost V 4 bases and J 9 bases, with 13 bases left between them. The length of the CDR3 is 12 residues. CDR3 sequence reads: CSVAGFVTEQFF. The CDR3 DNA follows: TGCAGCGTTGCCGGTTTCGTGACTGAGCAGTTCTTC.

The J gene is TRBJ2-1, the V gene TRBV27, with a weak D call TRBD2 (6 bases). Looked up from germline, CDR1 is MNHEY and CDR2 is SMNVEV (reference sequence). V dropped 3 bases and J dropped 4 bases, with 22 bases sitting between them. There are 18 residues in the CDR3. This chain's CDR3 is CASSLGGTYNPVYNEQFF. CDR3 DNA sequence: TGTGCCAGCAGTTTGGGGGGAACCTACAACCCTGTTTACAATGAGCAGTTCTTC.

The chain employs TRBV6-2 or TRBV6-3 and TRBJ1-2, with a weak D call TRBD1 (6 bases). CDR3 size: 13 residues. The germline V and J ends were trimmed by 2 bases and 3 bases, with 7 bases remaining between them. Germline V gene data show CDR1 as MNHEY and CDR2 as SVGEGT. DNA for the CDR3: TGTGCCAGCAGTTACCGACAGGACTATGGCTACACCTTC. Residues: CASSYRQDYGYTF.

The DNA of the CDR3 is TGTGCCAGCAGCCAAGTGGCCGGGACTAATGAAAAACTGTTTTTT. Protein sequence: CASSQVAGTNEKLFF. J is TRBJ1-4 and V is TRBV14, with D uncertain. V was trimmed by 1 base and J by 2 bases, leaving 8 bases between them. Per germline, CDR1 SGHDN and CDR2 FVKESK. The CDR3 loop spans 15 amino acids.

The rearrangement uses TRBV2 and TRBJ2-3; a possible D gene is TRBD2 (7 bases). With 0 bases removed from V and 0 bases from J, the gap between germline ends came to 28 bases. CDR3 size: 22 residues. Germline-derived CDR1 and CDR2 are SNHLY and FYNNEI. The CDR3 region is CASSEAPPFWAGASSSTDTQYF. CDR3 sequence (DNA): TGTGCCAGCAGTGAAGCGCCCCCGTTTTGGGCGGGGGCTTCATCTAGCACAGATACGCAGTATTTT.

The chain is built from TRBV6-5 and TRBJ2-7, with D unresolved. CDR1 and CDR2 from the germline V gene are MNHEY and SVGAGI. The CDR3 has 13 amino acids. V lost 0 bases and J lost 2, with 5 bases in between. The CDR3 region has the DNA TGTGCCAGCAGTTACTCGCTCGCCTACGAGCAGTACTTC. It yields the protein CASSYSLAYEQYF.

The chain carries TRBV12-3 or TRBV12-4 and TRBJ2-1; D gene ambiguous. V dropped 5 bases and J dropped 10 bases, with 12 bases sitting between them. This CDR3 contains 12 residues. CDR3 DNA sequence: TGTGCCAGCAGTCTTTCTAGAGGAGAGCAGTTCTTC. Amino acid sequence: CASSLSRGEQFF.

V usage is TRBV4-2 and J usage is TRBJ2-5; D gene uncertain. This CDR3 comprises 13 residues. V was clipped by 4 bases and J by 2 bases, with 8 bases between them. CDR1 and CDR2 (germline): LGHNA, YNFKEQ. CDR3 coding DNA: TGTGCCAGCAGCCGGAGATCGCAAGAGACCCAGTACTTC. As protein: CASSRRSQETQYF.

This clone appeared a single time. This chain joins TRBV29-1 and TRBJ1-2, with TRBD1 matching over 7 bases. The V gene end was trimmed by 4 bases and the J gene end by 2 bases; junction bases not matched to a gene: 4. The CDR3 totals 13 residues. The V gene's germline CDR1 is SQVTM and CDR2 ANQGSEA. The CDR3 DNA sequence: TGCAGCGTTGGAGGGGGCAACAACTATGGCTACACCTTC. Protein product: CSVGGGNNYGYTF.

The V and J genes are TRBV5-1 and TRBJ2-2; no reliable D call. Germline V CDR1 and CDR2: SGHRS, YFSETQ. V lost 0 bases to trimming and J lost 3 bases, with 9 bases between them. The CDR3 has 15 residues. CDR3 coding DNA: TGCGCCAGCAGCTTGGAGAGCGTATACACCGGGGAGCTGTTTTTT. Translating gives CASSLESVYTGELFF.

The chain recombines TRBV19 with TRBJ1-4; D gene ambiguous. The V gene's germline CDR1 is LNHDA and CDR2 SQIVND (reference sequence). Trimming stripped 8 bases from V and 5 bases from J, with 12 bases between. There are 13 residues in the CDR3. The CDR3 coding sequence is TGTGCCAGTGTGGACTATCCAAATGAAAAACTGTTTTTT. This codes for CASVDYPNEKLFF.

This clone has a single count. The V gene is TRBV18, the J gene TRBJ2-3, with 8 bases identical to TRBD2. CDR1 KGHSH and CDR2 LQKENI come from the germline V gene. The CDR3 consists of 16 residues. The V segment lost 3 bases and the J segment 4 bases; nucleotides outside the gene matches: 9. The CDR3 DNA follows: TGTGCCAGCTCACCGTCGAGCGGGGGCGGGGCAGATACGCAGTATTTT. Amino acid sequence: CASSPSSGGGADTQYF.

The chain has TRBV5-5 and TRBJ2-7; TRBD1 aligns across 8 bases. V lost 5 bases to trimming and J lost 3 bases; unmatched junction nucleotides: 10. The CDR3 consists of 15 residues. Germline CDR1 and CDR2: SGHKS and YYEKEE (reference sequence). Here the CDR3 DNA reads TGTGCCAGCAGTTCGGACAGGGAAGTCTACTACGAGCAGTACTTC. It translates to CASSSDREVYYEQYF.

The chain combines TRBV24-1 with TRBJ2-5; D might be TRBD2 (6 bases). The CDR3 has 15 residues. Per the germline V gene, CDR1 is KGHDR and CDR2 is SFDVKD. CDR3 sequence: CAMGRGDAERETQYF. The CDR3 bases are TGTGCGATGGGGCGCGGGGACGCCGAGAGGGAGACCCAGTACTTC.

The gene calls are TRBV20-1 and TRBJ1-4; D possibly corresponds to TRBD1 (6 bases). Per germline, CDR1 DFQATT and CDR2 SNEGSKA (reference sequence). The V end was cut by 3 bases, the J end by 7 bases, with 12 bases between. The CDR3 is 13 amino acids. CDR3 coding DNA: TGCAGTGCTAGTCAGGGGTTGCGTGAAAAACTGTTTTTT. Amino acids: CSASQGLREKLFF.

V and J are TRBV28 and TRBJ2-3; D possibly corresponds to TRBD1 (5 bases). V was cut by 6 bases and J by 4 bases, with 17 bases left in between. There are 15 residues in the CDR3. Germline V gene data show CDR1 as MDHEN and CDR2 as SYDVKM. This CDR3 is CASSGPAGWADTQYF. The CDR3 DNA reads TGTGCCAGCAGCGGCCCGGCAGGGTGGGCAGATACGCAGTATTTT.